The sequence of this TCR beta chain was determined in a study of blood T cell repertoires in COVID-19. As for the study in general: The United States, Italy and Spain provided the acute and convalescent COVID-19 samples.

Clinical history as reported by participants underpinned cohort assignment. No more than 2 weeks before study entry, exposed participants had met a case of COVID-19. In the authors' methods: The authors estimated nucleated cell counts from reference gene primer amplification. Generated by immunoSEQ multiplex PCR, the TCRdb table keeps only in-frame clones and is missing some. The V and J calls and clone size come from that table; D and trimming were worked out from the DNA. The table has 250,000 or so clones, 88% seen once. The CDR3 extends over 13 amino acids. V lost 6 bases, J lost 10 bases, and 9 bases stayed unmatched. Germline V lookup: CDR1 MDHEN, CDR2 SYDVKM.

This sequence was found in a woman in her 30s who had been exposed to COVID-19. The J gene is TRBJ2-1, the V gene TRBV28; the match to TRBD2 covers 7 bases. Material: PBMCs or T cells enriched from blood (not recorded which). CDR3 in DNA: TGTGCCAGCAGAGCGGGATGGCCTCCGGAGCAGTTCTTC. Its translation is CASRAGWPPEQFF.